This T cell receptor beta chain was identified during a study of TIL therapy for anti-PD-1-resistant metastatic lung cancer. About the research overall: Four tumors were EGFR-mutant and two were ALK-rearranged.

Time point specified: pre-treatment sample, taken before nivolumab and TIL therapy. Stage 4 NSCLC adults joined between October 2017 and 2020. This was the immunoSEQ v3 assay. Here immunoSEQ multiplex PCR was the method, and the copy in TCRdb shows in-frame clones only, minus some. The sample carries just over 45,000 clones, 70% to 80% recorded once. The CDR3 extends over 13 amino acids. Germline-derived CDR1 and CDR2 are SGHVS and FQNEAQ. V was cut by 1 base and J by 0 bases, with 3 bases left in between. The V call is TRBV7-8, the J call TRBJ1-1; D gene unclear. This sample comprised blood, obtained at baseline. This TCR was recovered from a man aged 65-85 years with non-small cell lung cancer. The CDR3 DNA is TGTGCCAGCAGCTTAGACGTGAACACTGAAGCTTTCTTT. It translates to CASSLDVNTEAFF.